This T cell receptor beta chain was profiled in a study of T cell responses to AZD1222 COVID-19 vaccine. Regarding the study as a whole: The donor group comprised mostly white British people and more females; the analysis possibly underestimated clonal diversity. Reports say nearly half of spike-specific TCRs go after unmutated variant regions. Seropositive status at baseline applied to only six AZD1222 recipients.

Sequencing used immunoSEQ multiplex PCR; TCRdb keeps in-frame clones, though not all of them. The sample contains 90,000 to 150,000 clones, about 86% of which appear only once. Regarding this clone: Antigen specificity is unknown.

Both about-4-week and about-12-week second-dose recipients were combined. Material: peripheral blood, obtained 28 days after the second AZD1222 dose. The receptor was isolated from an adult who received the AZD1222 COVID-19 vaccine.

CDR3 sequence (DNA): TGCAGCGTTGAAGGAGGGACAGGGGTCCTCAATGAGCAGTTCTTC. This gives the protein CSVEGGTGVLNEQFF. The rearrangement uses TRBV29-1 and TRBJ2-1, with 10 bases lining up with TRBD1. After removal of 1 base from V and 6 bases from J, the junction contained 6 bases not matched to a gene. The CDR3 has 15 residues. Germline lookup yields CDR1 SQVTM and CDR2 ANQGSEA.